This T cell receptor beta chain stems from a study of cytomegalovirus exposure and HLA in healthy donors. The study drew the donors from its approximately 130-subject validation cohort, separate from the roughly 670-subject first cohort. The V gene's germline CDR1 is MNHEY and CDR2 SVGAGI. The V end was cut by 1 base, the J end by 2 bases, with 11 bases between. The CDR3 length is 15 residues. Assay used: immunoSEQ multiplex PCR; TCRdb lists only in-frame clones, some missing. The sample contains 100,000 or so clones, roughly 87% of which appear only once. This chain links TRBV6-5 with TRBJ2-5, with D possibly TRBD1 on 6 matching bases. The specimen was PBMCs. This sequence originates from a man aged 18 to 29 in good health and CMV-seropositive. CDR3 protein: CASSYFAGTQETQYF. CDR3 sequence (DNA): TGTGCCAGCAGTTACTTCGCAGGGACACAAGAGACCCAGTACTTC.